These 9 T cell receptor beta chains share one sample of origin, sequenced in a study of T cell repertoires in cytomegalovirus infection. TCRdb called the reads again in MiXCR, with one record for every CDR3 protein. Here the sample spans fewer than 300,000 distinct CDR3 sequences, about a quarter being singletons. Sequencing used PBMCs. The receptors originated from a human donor in good health (CMV status not recorded). Some clones in this sample may be carry-over from other donors' samples.

V is TRBV7-2 and J is TRBJ2-6; weak D call: TRBD1 (6 bases). This CDR3 contains 17 residues. Trimming pared 5 bases from V and 0 bases from J, leaving 14 bases between. Germline assignment: CDR1 SGHTA and CDR2 FQGNSA. The chain's CDR3 is CASSARGGDSGANVLTF. The CDR3 DNA is TGTGCCAGCAGCGCCCGAGGGGGAGACTCTGGGGCCAACGTCCTGACTTTC.

On this clonotype itself: This may be a read error, as it is one base from a much larger clone. The chain carries TRBV28 and TRBJ2-1; D uncertain. Matching the DNA end better, TRBJ2-7 makes the J call doubtful. The CDR3 runs 15 residues. Germline values: CDR1 MDHEN, CDR2 SYDVKM. The CDR3 sequence: CASTPPGPIRIGQYF. CDR3 in DNA: TGTGCCAGCACCCCCCCGGGTCCAATCCGAATTGGGCAGTACTTC.

V and J are TRBV7-6 and TRBJ2-5; D gene unclear. Germline assignment: CDR1 SGHVS and CDR2 FNYEAQ. V gave up 3 bases and J gave up 1 base, with 12 bases separating them. This CDR3 has 15 amino acids. The CDR3 region has the DNA TGTGCCAGCAGCTTTAACACCCTTTTCCAAGAGACCCAGTACTTC. It specifies CASSFNTLFQETQYF.

The chain employs TRBV28 and TRBJ2-7; possibly TRBD2 for D (5 bases). The V end lost 3 bases, the J end lost 6 bases, and 15 bases lay between the germline ends. CDR1 and CDR2 (germline): MDHEN, SYDVKM. The CDR3 spans 14 residues. CDR3 coding DNA: TGTGCCAGCAGTTTTCGAGGGCGCCTTTTCGAGCAGTACTTC. Translated: CASSFRGRLFEQYF.

The CDR3 DNA is TGTGCCAGCAGTTACTCTCCTAGCGGAGCCTACAATGAGCAGTTCTTC. As protein: CASSYSPSGAYNEQFF. The chain has TRBV6-6 and TRBJ2-1; TRBD2 matches at 7 bases. The CDR3 sequence is 16 residues long. Trimming removed 0 bases from V and 2 bases from J; junction bases left unmatched: 4. Germline assignment: CDR1 MNHNY and CDR2 SVGAGI (reference sequence).

The CDR3 loop reads CASSLTPNTGELFF. CDR3 DNA sequence: TGTGCCAGCAGCCTAACTCCGAACACCGGGGAGCTGTTTTTT. The chain uses TRBV7-2 and TRBJ2-2; no firm D call. Deletions cut 5 bases from V and 0 bases from J, with 7 bases between. The CDR3 runs 14 residues. From germline, CDR1 is SGHTA and CDR2 FQGNSA.

This clonotype was detected only a few times. This sequence joins TRBV29-1 and TRBJ1-2; maybe TRBD1 (5 bases). This CDR3 is built from 18 residues. Deletions cut 0 bases from V and 4 bases from J, with 24 bases between. Germline lookup yields CDR1 SQVTM and CDR2 ANQGSEA. The CDR3 bases are TGCAGCGTTGAAGATAGGTCCCATCGGGGGAGGCCGATCTATGGCTACACCTTC. As protein: CSVEDRSHRGRPIYGYTF.

The rearrangement links TRBV5-6 to TRBJ2-1, with no clear D. In germline, CDR1 is SGHDT, CDR2 YYEEEE. The V end was cut by 0 bases, the J end by 7 bases, with 8 bases between. The CDR3 length is 13 residues. CDR3 sequence: CASSLGLENEQFF. CDR3 sequence (DNA): TGTGCCAGCAGCTTGGGGCTTGAGAATGAGCAGTTCTTC. The variable domain in full, completed from reference TRBV5-6 and TRBJ2-1, reads DAGVTQSPTHLIKTRGQQVTLRCSPKSGHDTVSWYQQALGQGPQFIFQYYEEEERQRGNFPDRFSGHQFPNYSSELNVNALLLGDSALYLCASSLGLENEQFFGPGTRLTVL.

This clonotype appeared a few times. This chain uses TRBV28 with TRBJ2-6, with D possibly matching TRBD1 (5 bases). The germline CDR1 and CDR2 sequences are MDHEN and SYDVKM. V was shortened by 10 bases and J by 7 bases, with 8 bases between the two germline ends. The CDR3 extends over 11 amino acids. CDR3 sequence reads: CATRVANVLTF. Written as DNA, the CDR3 is TGTGCCACCAGGGTCGCCAACGTCCTGACTTTC.